This passage covers 16 T cell receptor beta chains from one sample sequenced in a study of OX40 agonist ivuxolimab in advanced cancers. Measured with immunoSEQ multiplex PCR; TCRdb has only the in-frame clones, and not every one. The sample shows tens of thousands of clones, 88% of them seen only once. The sample here was CD4+ or CD8+ T cells sorted from blood, taken in a trial of the OX40 agonist ivuxolimab. The receptor source for this set is an adult with an advanced solid tumor such as melanoma, head and neck, liver or kidney cancer.

This clone showed up just once. V gene TRBV7-7 combines with J gene TRBJ1-4, with 7 bases identical to TRBD1. This CDR3 has 16 amino acids. Trimming took 1 base from V and 5 from J; bases not matched to a gene: 7. Germline CDR1 SSHAT, CDR2 FNYEAQ (reference sequence). CDR3 DNA: TGTGCCAGCAGCTTAGGTGAGGCAGGGGGGAATGAAAAACTGTTTTTT. Translating gives CASSLGEAGGNEKLFF.

This clone is a singleton in its sample. V usage is TRBV9 and J usage is TRBJ2-1; D gene uncertain. Trimming removed 0 bases at V and 9 bases at J, with 10 bases between. The CDR3 length is 13 residues. Germline V CDR1 and CDR2: SGDLS, YYNGEE. This chain's CDR3 is CASSVVLQGEQFF. CDR3 sequence (DNA): TGTGCCAGCAGCGTAGTGCTCCAAGGTGAGCAGTTCTTC.

The rearrangement uses TRBV5-4 and TRBJ1-6, with a weak D call TRBD1 (5 bases). CDR3 length equals 17 residues. Germline V lookup: CDR1 SGHNT, CDR2 YYREEE (reference sequence). V lost 0 bases and J 6 bases, leaving 16 bases between the germline ends. The CDR3 loop reads CASSLESPGTTNSPLHF. In nucleotides, the CDR3 is TGTGCCAGCAGCTTGGAATCTCCTGGGACTACTAATTCACCCCTCCACTTT.

This sequence joins TRBV7-2 and TRBJ2-7, with D unclear. The CDR3 extends over 11 amino acids. With 1 base removed from V and 7 bases from J, the gap between germline ends came to 5 bases. Germline lookup yields CDR1 SGHTA and CDR2 FQGNSA. In DNA form, the CDR3 reads TGTGCCAGCAGCTTAGATCTGGAGCAGTACTTC. Its translation is CASSLDLEQYF. The complete variable domain, with remaining parts taken from reference TRBV7-2 and TRBJ2-7, reads GAGVSQSPSNKVTEKGKDVELRCDPISGHTALYWYRQSLGQGLEFLIYFQGNSAPDKSGLPSDRFSAERTGGSVSTLTIQRTQQEDSAVYLCASSLDLEQYFGPGTRLTVT.

The chain joins TRBV9 to TRBJ2-2; tentatively, D is TRBD1 (6 bases). The CDR3 extends over 15 amino acids. CDR1 and CDR2 (germline): SGDLS, YYNGEE. V was trimmed by 3 bases and J by 4 bases, leaving 13 bases between them. CDR3: CASSDRTVPTGELFF. The CDR3, as DNA: TGTGCCAGCAGCGACCGGACAGTTCCCACCGGGGAGCTGTTTTTT.

The chain is built from TRBV9 and TRBJ2-1, with 8 bases identical to TRBD2. V gave up 4 bases and J gave up 8 bases; unmatched junction bases: 17. CDR3 length equals 17 residues. Germline loops: CDR1 SGDLS, CDR2 YYNGEE. The CDR3 spells CASSPTHYPGGAHEQFF. In DNA form, the CDR3 reads TGTGCCAGCAGCCCAACACACTACCCCGGGGGGGCACATGAGCAGTTCTTC.

CDR3: CASLLTGELFF. CDR3 in DNA: TGTGCCAGCCTATTGACCGGGGAGCTGTTTTTT. The chain uses TRBV6-1 and TRBJ2-2; D uncertain. The V gene's germline CDR1 is MNHNS and CDR2 SASEGT. The ends were cut back, 8 bases at V and 5 bases at J, with 6 bases in the middle. The CDR3 is 11 residues long.

V gene TRBV7-8 combines with J gene TRBJ2-4; TRBD2 aligns across 11 bases. This CDR3 is built from 16 residues. Trimming removed 5 bases from V and 12 bases from J; junction bases left unmatched: 15. The V gene's germline CDR1 is SGHVS and CDR2 FQNEAQ. CDR3 DNA sequence: TGTGCCAGCAGCCCCTTCTCTAGCGGGGGGCGGGTAGGTCAGTACTTC. Amino acid sequence: CASSPFSSGGRVGQYF.

The chain links TRBV18 to TRBJ1-4; tentatively, D is TRBD1 (5 bases). V shed 4 bases and J shed 8 bases, with 17 bases lying between them. The CDR3 contains 15 residues. The germline V gene has CDR1 KGHSH and CDR2 LQKENI. The CDR3 loop reads CASSLDRDRREKLFF. The CDR3 bases are TGTGCCAGCTCACTGGACCGGGACCGAAGGGAAAAACTGTTTTTT. Based on the CDR3 plus reference TRBV18 and TRBJ1-4, the full variable domain is NAGVMQNPRHLVRRRGQEARLRCSPMKGHSHVYWYRQLPEEGLKFMVYLQKENIIDESGMPKERFSAEFPKEGPSILRIQQVVRGDSAAYFCASSLDRDRREKLFFGSGTQLSVL.

Only a few counts were recorded for this clone. The V gene is TRBV5-1, the J gene TRBJ2-3, with D possibly TRBD1 on 6 matching bases. V was trimmed by 5 bases and J by 2 bases, leaving 9 bases between them. Per the germline V gene, CDR1 is SGHRS and CDR2 is YFSETQ. There are 13 residues in the CDR3. CDR3 DNA: TGCGCCAGCAGGAGGACAGTCACAGATACGCAGTATTTT. Amino acid sequence: CASRRTVTDTQYF.

The chain uses TRBV18 and TRBJ2-1; 7 nucleotides match TRBD1. The length of the CDR3 is 13 residues. V lost 2 bases, J lost 6 bases, and 1 base stayed unmatched. Germline V CDR1 and CDR2: KGHSH, LQKENI. The CDR3 DNA is TGTGCCAGCTCACCAGGGACAGCCAATGAGCAGTTCTTC. Its protein product is CASSPGTANEQFF.

This clone appeared once. The chain links TRBV7-2 to TRBJ2-2; D could derive from TRBD1 or TRBD2 (5 bases each). This CDR3 is built from 15 residues. Germline values: CDR1 SGHTA, CDR2 FQGNSA. V lost 5 bases and J lost 4, with 14 bases in between. This CDR3 reads CASSPTGAGTGELFF. Here the CDR3 DNA reads TGTGCCAGCAGCCCAACCGGGGCCGGCACCGGGGAGCTGTTTTTT.

This clone was counted a single time. V usage is TRBV19 and J usage is TRBJ2-3; 9 bases are a match to TRBD1. The CDR3 spans 14 residues. Trimming cost V 5 bases and J 2 bases; bases outside gene matches: 2. The V gene's germline CDR1 is LNHDA and CDR2 SQIVND (reference sequence). The chain's CDR3 is CASSRTGDTDTQYF. The CDR3 DNA follows: TGTGCCAGTAGTCGGACAGGGGACACAGATACGCAGTATTTT.

The chain recombines TRBV5-5 with TRBJ2-7, with D perhaps matching TRBD1 (6 bases). Deletions cut 2 bases from V and 4 bases from J, with 28 bases between. Germline CDR1 is SGHKS and CDR2 is YYEKEE (reference sequence). The CDR3 totals 19 residues. The DNA for the CDR3 is TGTGCCAGCAGCTTACAGACCTCCGGGGTTTCAAAGGGGGTTTACGAGCAGTACTTC. Residues: CASSLQTSGVSKGVYEQYF.

The rearrangement joins TRBV14 to TRBJ2-3; 10 positions agree with TRBD2. The junction had 0 bases not matched to a gene; V was cut back by 0 bases and J by 0 bases. The CDR3 has 16 amino acids. Per germline, CDR1 SGHDN and CDR2 FVKESK. CDR3 coding DNA: TGTGCCAGCAGCCAAGAACTAGCGGGGAGCACAGATACGCAGTATTTT. This sequence encodes CASSQELAGSTDTQYF.

The chain combines TRBV29-1 with TRBJ1-4; tentatively, D is TRBD1 (6 bases). CDR3 length: 14 residues. CDR1 SQVTM and CDR2 ANQGSEA come from the germline V gene. V lost 6 bases to trimming and J lost 7 bases, with 18 bases between them. CDR3 nucleotide sequence: TGCAGCGTCGGAATAGGGGGGGTTCTTGAAAAACTGTTTTTT. It specifies CSVGIGGVLEKLFF.